Each of the 32 T cell receptor beta chains below was sequenced from the same sample in a study of T cells in Graves' hyperthyroidism and ophthalmopathy. RNA transcripts gave rise to amplified TCR beta CDR3 regions. The study used the HTBI primer set for a first-round RT-PCR of the TCR CDR3. In TCRdb, the multiplex PCR reads were re-called with MiXCR into one record per CDR3 protein. The table has hundreds of thousands of distinct CDR3 sequences, 14% seen once. The source material was blood. The receptors derive from a woman in her 30s with Graves' hyperthyroidism.

Notes on this clonotype: A much larger clonotype is one base distant, so this may be a read error. The CDR3 is CASSLVAGVVNEQLF. The CDR3 DNA follows: TGTGCCAGCAGTTTAGTAGCGGGGGTCGTCAATGAGCAGCTCTTC. The chain has TRBV28 and TRBJ2-1; 9 bases fit TRBD2. CDR3 length equals 15 residues. Germline CDR1 is MDHEN and CDR2 is SYDVKM. The entire variable domain, with the rest obtained from reference TRBV28 and TRBJ2-1, is as follows: DVKVTQSSRYLVKRTGEKVFLECVQDMDHENMFWYRQDPGLGLRLIYFSYDVKMKEKGDIPEGYSVSREKKERFSLILESASTNQTSMYLCASSLVAGVVNEQLFGPGTRLTVL.

This clonotype was seen many times. The V call is TRBV11-2, the J call TRBJ2-3; 10 bases line up with TRBD2. Trimming at V came to 5 bases and at J to 9 bases, leaving 20 bases not matched to a gene. This CDR3 contains 18 residues. Germline-derived CDR1 and CDR2 are SGHAT and FQNNGV. CDR3 nucleotide sequence: TGTGCCAGCAGCCCCAGCACTAGCGGGACCCGCTTTATGGGAACGCAGTATTTT. The encoded protein is CASSPSTSGTRFMGTQYF.

The gene calls are TRBV4-1 and TRBJ2-6; tentatively, D is TRBD1 (5 bases). Trimming removed 1 base at V and 1 base at J, with 11 bases between. CDR1 is MGHRA, CDR2 YSYEKL, per germline. CDR3 length equals 17 residues. In nucleotides, the CDR3 is TGCGCCAGCAGCCAAGCGTTCCAGGGATCTGGGGCCAACGTCCTGACTTTC. Encoded protein: CASSQAFQGSGANVLTF.

This clonotype was seen a few times. The chain links TRBV20-1 to TRBJ2-6; no clear D gene. This CDR3 contains 15 residues. CDR1 and CDR2 from the germline V gene are DFQATT and SNEGSKA (reference sequence). V was clipped by 1 base and J by 0 bases, with 7 bases between them. The CDR3 protein is CSARATLSGANVLTF. In DNA form, the CDR3 reads TGCAGTGCTAGAGCTACCCTCTCTGGGGCCAACGTCCTGACTTTC.

The V call is TRBV12-3 or TRBV12-4, the J call TRBJ2-5; 12 bases map to TRBD2. This CDR3 has 17 residues. Trimming removed 6 bases from V and 0 bases from J; junction bases left unmatched: 8. In DNA form, the CDR3 reads TGTGCCAGCAGCCTTTCCGGACTAGCGGGGAACCAAGAGACCCAGTACTTC. It is translated as CASSLSGLAGNQETQYF.

This CDR3 is CASRPGHNEKLFF. For the CDR3, the DNA is TGTGCCAGCAGACCGGGCCATAATGAAAAACTGTTTTTT. This chain connects TRBV27 to TRBJ1-4, with D hard to call. The CDR3 consists of 13 residues. Trimming removed 6 bases at V and 4 bases at J, with 9 bases between. The V gene's germline CDR1 is MNHEY and CDR2 SMNVEV (reference sequence).

The gene calls are TRBV9 and TRBJ2-7; maybe TRBD1 (6 bases). Germline assignment: CDR1 SGDLS and CDR2 YYNGEE. The V gene lost 4 bases and the J gene lost 1 base, with 15 bases spanning the gap. This CDR3 is built from 15 residues. CDR3 region: CASSPGARGSYEQYF. Here the CDR3 DNA reads TGTGCCAGCAGCCCCGGGGCCAGGGGATCCTACGAGCAGTACTTC.

This clonotype was recorded at least ten times. This chain uses TRBV12-3 or TRBV12-4 with TRBJ1-6; no definite D call. V was trimmed by 8 bases and J by 7 bases, leaving 9 bases between them. The CDR3 runs 12 residues. CDR3 amino acids: CASSKQNSPLHF. The CDR3 DNA sequence: TGTGCCAGCTCGAAACAGAATTCACCCCTCCACTTT.

This clonotype was seen many times. The chain couples TRBV28 to TRBJ2-7; D not resolved. This CDR3 is built from 13 residues. Trimming removed 5 bases from V and 0 bases from J, with 8 bases in between. Germline lookup yields CDR1 MDHEN and CDR2 SYDVKM. The CDR3 DNA is TGTGCCAGCAGTAACTCACTCTCCTACGAGCAGTACTTC. Its protein is CASSNSLSYEQYF.

In its sample, this clonotype was seen many times. The rearrangement uses TRBV27 and TRBJ2-4, with 8 bases lining up with TRBD1. The CDR3 is 14 amino acids. Germline CDR1 is MNHEY and CDR2 is SMNVEV (reference sequence). Trimming removed 3 bases from V and 6 bases from J; junction bases left unmatched: 4. The CDR3 region has the DNA TGTGCCAGCAGTTTTGCGGACAGGGCAAACATTCAGTACTTC. This codes for CASSFADRANIQYF.

This clonotype has ten or more counts. This chain uses TRBV6-6 with TRBJ2-3; 7 nucleotides line up with TRBD1. V shed 6 bases, J shed 4 bases, and the junction held 7 bases outside the gene matches. CDR3 length: 14 amino acids. CDR1 is MNHNY, CDR2 SVGAGI, per germline (reference sequence). CDR3: CASRLQGTPDTQYF. The DNA for the CDR3 is TGTGCCAGCAGATTACAGGGGACACCAGATACGCAGTATTTT.

The table lists this clonotype with many counts. The V gene is TRBV27, the J gene TRBJ1-1; D remains unclear. The CDR3 is 14 amino acids. Germline CDR1 and CDR2: MNHEY and SMNVEV (reference sequence). The ends were cut back, 4 bases at V and 2 bases at J, with 11 bases in the middle. The CDR3 sequence: CASSYQRINTEAFF. DNA of the CDR3: TGTGCCAGCAGTTATCAGAGAATCAACACTGAAGCTTTCTTT.

This clonotype was recorded at least ten times. This chain joins TRBV27 and TRBJ2-7; 7 bases are shared with TRBD2. This CDR3 is built from 14 residues. Trimming at V came to 4 bases and at J to 6 bases, leaving 9 bases not matched to a gene. Germline CDR1 is MNHEY and CDR2 is SMNVEV (reference sequence). The CDR3 nucleotides are TGTGCCAGCAGTTCGAAGCGGGATGCCGCCGAGCAGTACTTC. Protein sequence: CASSSKRDAAEQYF.

The table lists this clonotype with a few counts. The chain couples TRBV5-1 to TRBJ2-7; TRBD1 agrees at 9 bases. The CDR3 length is 14 residues. Germline trimming cut 9 bases from V and 3 bases from J; bases unmatched to any gene: 10. CDR1 and CDR2 from the germline V gene are SGHRS and YFSETQ. This chain's CDR3 is CATAFGDRDYEQYF. In DNA, the CDR3 is TGCGCCACAGCGTTCGGGGACAGGGACTACGAGCAGTACTTC.

There are a few counts of this clonotype. The chain uses TRBV7-2 and TRBJ2-7, with D unresolved. The ends were cut back, 2 bases at V and 6 bases at J, with 14 bases in the middle. Germline V lookup: CDR1 SGHTA, CDR2 FQGNSA. The CDR3 is 14 residues long. The CDR3 protein is CASSLLSYMAEQYF. CDR3 sequence (DNA): TGTGCCAGCAGCTTACTCTCCTACATGGCCGAGCAGTACTTC. The variable domain in full, with the rest retrieved from reference TRBV7-2 and TRBJ2-7, is GAGVSQSPSNKVTEKGKDVELRCDPISGHTALYWYRQSLGQGLEFLIYFQGNSAPDKSGLPSDRFSAERTGGSVSTLTIQRTQQEDSAVYLCASSLLSYMAEQYFGPGTRLTVT.

In its sample, this clonotype was seen a few times. This chain connects TRBV2 to TRBJ2-7; D not resolved. Germline CDR1 SNHLY, CDR2 FYNNEI. The CDR3 extends over 15 amino acids. V was clipped by 2 bases and J by 0 bases, with 11 bases between them. CDR3 in DNA: TGTGCCAGCAGTGAATCAGGAAGTATCTCCTACGAGCAGTACTTC. Amino acid sequence: CASSESGSISYEQYF.

This clonotype was seen more than once but under ten times. This chain uses TRBV4-1 with TRBJ1-5; D is unclear. The CDR3 extends over 14 amino acids. Trimming shortened V by 3 bases and J by 5 bases, and 11 bases separated the two germline ends. Germline CDR1 is MGHRA and CDR2 is YSYEKL. CDR3 sequence (DNA): TGCGCCAGCAGCCAGGGAGAAGAACATCAGCCCCAGCATTTT. Its protein product is CASSQGEEHQPQHF.

The J gene is TRBJ2-2, the V gene TRBV7-8; D possibly matches TRBD1 or TRBD2 (5 bases each). This CDR3 is built from 19 residues. The V end was cut by 3 bases, the J end by 2 bases, with 22 bases between. Germline values: CDR1 SGHVS, CDR2 FQNEAQ. The CDR3, as DNA: TGTGCCAGCAGCTTGGCCTCCGTGAGGGGCTGGGGAAACACCGGGGAGCTGTTTTTT. Translating gives CASSLASVRGWGNTGELFF.

Remarks on this clonotype: Possible read error: a much larger clone is one base away. The chain employs TRBV29-1 and TRBJ2-1; D is undetermined. Germline V CDR1 and CDR2: SQVTM, ANQGSEA. The CDR3 is 11 amino acids. As DNA, the CDR3 is TGCAGCGTTGCAGGAGCAAATGAGCAGCTCTTC. Its translation is CSVAGANEQLF.

The chain recombines TRBV2 with TRBJ2-1; TRBD2 matches 9 bases. This CDR3 has 14 residues. J was trimmed by 6 bases and V by 9 bases; bases with no gene match: 9. CDR1 is SNHLY, CDR2 FYNNEI, per germline. CDR3: CARDSGSGGNEQFF. CDR3 in DNA: TGTGCCAGGGATAGCGGGAGTGGCGGCAATGAGCAGTTCTTC. The complete variable domain, with remaining parts taken from reference TRBV2 and TRBJ2-1, reads EPEVTQTPSHQVTQMGQEVILRCVPISNHLYFYWYRQILGQKVEFLVSFYNNEISEKSEIFDDQFSVERPDGSNFTLKIRSTKLEDSAMYFCARDSGSGGNEQFFGPGTRLTVL.

Ten or more counts support this clonotype. The chain joins TRBV11-2 to TRBJ1-4, with D perhaps TRBD1 (5 bases). Germline V CDR1 and CDR2: SGHAT, FQNNGV. V lost 5 bases and J lost 7, with 17 bases in between. The CDR3 loop spans 15 amino acids. This CDR3 reads CASSQTGSQGEKLFF. DNA of the CDR3: TGTGCCAGCAGCCAAACCGGGAGCCAGGGTGAAAAACTGTTTTTT.

This clonotype was picked up many times. The rearrangement uses TRBV12-3 or TRBV12-4 and TRBJ2-7, with D hard to call. CDR3 length: 12 residues. V was pared by 5 bases and J by 3 bases, with 8 bases between. The CDR3: CASSIPHYEQYF. CDR3 DNA: TGTGCCAGCAGTATACCACACTACGAGCAGTACTTC.

The chain couples TRBV24-1 to TRBJ1-5, with TRBD1 matching 9 bases. Losses at the gene ends were 9 bases for V and 0 bases for J; bases not matched to a gene: 2. The CDR3 is 14 residues long. Germline values: CDR1 KGHDR, CDR2 SFDVKD. CDR3 region: CATGTGNSNQPQHF. CDR3 in DNA: TGTGCCACCGGGACAGGGAATAGCAATCAGCCCCAGCATTTT.

This clonotype was picked up a small number of times. The chain combines TRBV2 with TRBJ2-2; possibly TRBD2 for D (7 bases). V dropped 6 bases and J dropped 4 bases, with 18 bases sitting between them. CDR1 and CDR2 from the germline V gene are SNHLY and FYNNEI. This CDR3 comprises 16 residues. The CDR3, as DNA: TGTGCCAGCAGGAATGTTGGGGGGGCGCGCACCGGGGAGCTGTTTTTT. It is translated as CASRNVGGARTGELFF.

This clonotype has ten or more counts. The rearrangement joins TRBV28 to TRBJ2-2; D remains ambiguous. This CDR3 contains 16 residues. V gave up 5 bases and J gave up 4 bases, with 17 bases separating them. Germline V lookup: CDR1 MDHEN, CDR2 SYDVKM. CDR3 sequence: CASSMTPPLFTGELFF. CDR3 bases: TGTGCCAGCAGTATGACTCCTCCCCTCTTCACCGGGGAGCTGTTTTTT.

A remark on this clonotype: The CDR3 ends on some other residue instead of the conserved phenylalanine or tryptophan, so this is likely a read error. The limits of the CDR3 on the DNA are not certain, so only TCRdb's listed CDR3 is given. This chain joins TRBV5-8 and TRBJ2-1; TRBD1, as called in the table, went unchecked against the DNA. From its first to its last residue, the CDR3 has 13 amino acids. Germline-derived CDR1 and CDR2 are SGHTS and YDEGEE. The CDR3 loop reads CASNHPSGHEQFV.

V gene TRBV5-1 combines with J gene TRBJ2-2; 8 bases are shared with TRBD2. V was clipped by 1 base and J by 6 bases; unmatched bases: 14. Looked up from germline, CDR1 is SGHRS and CDR2 is YFSETQ. The CDR3 sequence is 18 residues long. Here the CDR3 reads CASSLKERERFNAGELFF. For the CDR3, the DNA is TGCGCCAGCAGCTTGAAGGAGCGGGAGAGGTTTAACGCCGGGGAGCTGTTTTTT.

Only a few counts were recorded for this clonotype. This chain links TRBV3-1 with TRBJ2-7; D unresolved. The V gene's germline CDR1 is LGHDT and CDR2 YNNKEL (reference sequence). There are 16 residues in the CDR3. Trimming removed 0 bases from V and 0 bases from J, with 12 bases in between. CDR3 loop: CASSQDHGSYSYEQYF. The CDR3 region has the DNA TGTGCCAGCAGCCAAGATCATGGCAGTTACTCCTACGAGCAGTACTTC.

Many counts were recorded for this clonotype. V and J are TRBV15 and TRBJ2-7; either TRBD1 or TRBD2 may supply D (5 bases each). Between the trimmed V and J ends, which lost 3 bases and 6 bases, there was a span of 12 bases. The V gene's germline CDR1 is LNHNV and CDR2 YYDKDF (reference sequence). This CDR3 has 13 amino acids. CDR3 sequence (DNA): TGTGCCACCAGCAGCTCTTGGGGGTTCGAGCAGTACTTC. It specifies CATSSSWGFEQYF.

Many counts were recorded for this clonotype. CDR3 sequence: CASSLWSGGASPLHF. The DNA of the CDR3 is TGTGCCAGCAGTTTATGGTCGGGGGGGGCTTCACCCCTCCACTTT. This chain connects TRBV28 to TRBJ1-6, with a weak D call TRBD1 (6 bases). Germline loops: CDR1 MDHEN, CDR2 SYDVKM. The CDR3 extends over 15 amino acids. Trimming removed 0 bases at V and 9 bases at J, with 12 bases between.

A few counts support this clonotype. The chain joins TRBV5-1 to TRBJ1-1; TRBD1 aligns across 9 bases. The V gene end was trimmed by 4 bases and the J gene end by 5 bases; junction bases not matched to a gene: 3. The CDR3 has 13 amino acids. Germline CDR1 and CDR2: SGHRS and YFSETQ. CDR3 bases: TGCGCCAGCAGCCGGGACAGGGTGACTGAAGCTTTCTTT. This gives the protein CASSRDRVTEAFF.

This clonotype was seen many times. This chain links TRBV27 with TRBJ1-2, with D maybe TRBD1 (5 bases). Trimming took 5 bases from V and 5 from J, leaving 15 bases between them. Germline V gene sequence: CDR1 MNHEY, CDR2 SMNVEV (reference sequence). This CDR3 spans 14 amino acids. The CDR3 sequence: CASSPGRGAYGYTF. The CDR3 DNA reads as TGTGCCAGCAGTCCGGGGAGAGGGGCGTATGGCTACACCTTC.